Listed below are T cell receptor beta chains from one sample, sequenced in a study of PD-L1 blockade in urothelial cancer. Clones were read by immunoSEQ multiplex PCR, and TCRdb kept only the in-frame ones, dropping some. This sample has approximately 86,000 clones, with over 80% found just once. The specimen comprised PBMCs, sampled around atezolizumab (anti-PD-L1) treatment. These receptors came from a man aged 35 to 55 with urothelial cancer. The CDR3 runs from the conserved cysteine through the conserved F or W. The order of the fields is D gene, clone size, V gene, J gene, CDR3 protein, CDR3 DNA. A D gene is named only where the DNA matches it firmly. Clone size is given for some rows only: seen once, a few or many times, or a class if the clone is expanded.

>NA|NA|TRBV14|TRBJ2-3
CASRGRGTDTQYF
TGTGCCAGCAGGGGAAGGGGGACAGATACGCAGTATTTT
>NA|NA|TRBV29-1|TRBJ2-1
CSVIGRPDNEQFF
TGCAGCGTTATAGGGAGGCCGGACAATGAGCAGTTCTTC
>TRBD1|NA|TRBV5-4|TRBJ2-5
CASSSGTVQETQYF
TGTGCCAGCAGCTCCGGGACAGTCCAAGAGACCCAGTACTTC
>NA|NA|TRBV30|TRBJ2-5
CAWSAQWVSGTQYF
TGTGCCTGGAGTGCACAGTGGGTGAGTGGGACCCAGTACTTC
>TRBD1|NA|TRBV29-1|TRBJ2-1
CSVGTANPYNEQFF
TGCAGCGTCGGGACAGCCAACCCCTACAATGAGCAGTTCTTC
>TRBD1|NA|TRBV7-2|TRBJ2-5
CASRRTGGARETQYF
TGTGCCAGCAGACGGACAGGGGGCGCGCGGGAGACCCAGTACTTC
>NA|NA|TRBV6-1|TRBJ1-2
CASSEGAGVAGYTF
TGTGCCAGCAGTGAAGGGGCAGGGGTGGCTGGCTACACCTTC
>TRBD1|NA|TRBV6-1|TRBJ1-1
CASSVTGGKTEAFF
TGTGCCAGCAGCGTAACAGGGGGTAAGACTGAAGCTTTCTTT
>NA|NA|TRBV28|TRBJ2-6
CASSLQGTGANVLTF
TGTGCCAGCAGTCTTCAGGGGACTGGGGCCAACGTCCTGACTTTC
>NA|NA|TRBV27|TRBJ1-2
CASSLRRGLSPEGYTF
TGTGCCAGCAGTTTAAGGCGGGGACTATCACCGGAAGGCTACACCTTC
>NA|once|TRBV10-1|TRBJ2-2
CASSESRPTGELFF
TGCGCCAGCAGTGAGTCCAGGCCCACCGGGGAGCTGTTTTTT
>NA|NA|TRBV28|TRBJ2-1
CASTGTSNEQFF
TGTGCCAGCACCGGGACTTCAAATGAGCAGTTCTTC
>TRBD1|NA|TRBV28|TRBJ1-2
CASSLDRAVMYGYTF
TGTGCCAGCAGTTTAGACAGGGCAGTGATGTATGGCTACACCTTC
>NA|NA|TRBV7-3|TRBJ2-1
CASSPNPRVSGNEQFF
TGTGCCAGCAGCCCAAACCCCCGAGTTTCGGGCAATGAGCAGTTCTTC
>NA|NA|TRBV6-5|TRBJ2-7
CASKPVARAYEQYF
TGTGCCAGCAAACCGGTGGCCCGGGCCTACGAGCAGTACTTC
>NA|NA|TRBV9|TRBJ2-1
CASSVGGPGDEQFF
TGTGCCAGCAGCGTAGGCGGGCCGGGGGATGAGCAGTTCTTC
>NA|NA|TRBV2|TRBJ1-4
CASSENPRGKAGTNEKLFF
TGTGCCAGCAGTGAAAACCCGAGAGGGAAAGCTGGTACTAATGAAAAACTGTTTTTT
>TRBD2|NA|TRBV5-1|TRBJ2-3
CASSETSGRTDTQYF
TGCGCCAGCAGCGAAACTAGCGGGCGCACAGATACGCAGTATTTT
>NA|NA|TRBV19|TRBJ2-6
CASSMPFGVGANVLTF
TGTGCCAGTAGTATGCCATTCGGGGTTGGGGCCAACGTCCTGACTTTC
>NA|few|TRBV29-1|TRBJ2-7
CSVRFGGSYEQYF
TGCAGCGTAAGGTTCGGGGGTTCCTACGAGCAGTACTTC
>TRBD2|NA|TRBV27|TRBJ2-1
CASRPRLAGPNEQFF
TGTGCCAGCAGACCAAGACTAGCGGGACCCAATGAGCAGTTCTTC
>NA|NA|TRBV29-1|TRBJ2-7
CSVEITGYEQYF
TGCAGCGTTGAAATTACTGGCTACGAGCAGTACTTC
>NA|NA|TRBV5-1|TRBJ2-3
CASSLAPQRDTQYF
TGCGCCAGCAGCTTGGCCCCTCAACGGGATACGCAGTATTTT
>NA|NA|TRBV18|TRBJ1-5
CASSPDSGFNQPQHF
TGTGCCAGCTCACCCGACAGTGGATTCAATCAGCCCCAGCATTTT
>TRBD1|NA|TRBV28|TRBJ2-2
CASKADRGTGGELFF
TGTGCCAGCAAAGCCGACAGGGGGACAGGGGGGGAGCTGTTTTTT
>NA|NA|TRBV28|TRBJ1-4
CASSFGGGKEKLFF
TGTGCCAGCAGTTTCGGGGGAGGGAAGGAAAAACTGTTTTTT
>TRBD1|NA|TRBV2|TRBJ2-7
CASRGRQGRHEQYF
TGTGCCAGCAGAGGGCGACAGGGGCGTCACGAGCAGTACTTC
>TRBD2|NA|TRBV15|TRBJ2-7
CATSRDRSGTSLYEQYF
TGTGCCACCAGCAGAGATAGGTCTGGGACTAGTCTGTACGAGCAGTACTTC
>NA|NA|TRBV30|TRBJ1-4
CAGGPGYEKLFF
TGTGCCGGCGGACCGGGGTATGAAAAACTGTTTTTT
>NA|NA|TRBV28|TRBJ1-1
CASSLVLGEDEAFF
TGTGCCAGCAGTTTAGTATTGGGTGAGGATGAAGCTTTCTTT
>NA|once|TRBV6-6|TRBJ2-3
CASSPRDTQYF
TGTGCCAGCAGTCCCAGAGATACGCAGTATTTT
>NA|NA|TRBV28|TRBJ2-2
CASRGGGPGELFF
TGTGCCAGCAGGGGGGGAGGTCCCGGGGAGCTGTTTTTT
>TRBD1|NA|TRBV4-2|TRBJ2-5
CASSRNRGRQDRTAETQYF
TGTGCCAGCAGCCGCAACCGGGGCCGGCAGGACAGGACGGCAGAGACCCAGTACTTC
>NA|NA|TRBV10-3|TRBJ1-1
CAISESAEHQTEAFF
TGTGCCATCAGTGAGTCTGCGGAGCATCAGACTGAAGCTTTCTTT
>TRBD1|NA|TRBV27|TRBJ1-2
CASSTGQGYYTF
TGTGCCAGCAGTACTGGACAGGGATACTACACCTTC
>NA|NA|TRBV14|TRBJ1-3
CASSQGRGRFVSGNTIYF
TGTGCCAGCAGCCAAGGAAGGGGAAGGTTTGTCTCTGGAAACACCATATATTTT
>NA|NA|TRBV7-9|TRBJ1-2
CASSPREPGYTF
TGTGCCAGCAGCCCGCGTGAGCCCGGCTACACCTTC
>NA|few|TRBV2|TRBJ2-1
CASRPGPRVGNSEQFF
TGTGCCAGCAGGCCGGGCCCGAGGGTAGGGAACAGTGAGCAGTTCTTC
>NA|once|TRBV7-8|TRBJ1-5
CASSSAVSNQPQHF
TGTGCCAGCAGCTCCGCGGTCAGCAATCAGCCCCAGCATTTT
>TRBD1|NA|TRBV28|TRBJ2-1
CASSDPGQSLSNEQFF
TGTGCCAGCAGCGATCCGGGACAGAGCTTGTCCAATGAGCAGTTCTTC
>TRBD1|NA|TRBV6-1|TRBJ1-1
CASSDGTGVDTEAFF
TGTGCCAGCAGTGATGGGACAGGGGTTGACACTGAAGCTTTCTTT
>NA|NA|TRBV19|TRBJ1-1
CASRQKMNTEAFF
TGTGCCAGTAGGCAGAAGATGAACACTGAAGCTTTCTTT
>TRBD1|NA|TRBV5-1|TRBJ1-1
CASSSHRGLVEAFF
TGCGCCAGCAGTTCTCACAGGGGGCTGGTTGAAGCTTTCTTT
>NA|NA|TRBV4-1|TRBJ1-1
CASSLALRTDEAFF
TGCGCCAGCAGCCTAGCCCTTAGGACAGATGAAGCTTTCTTT
>TRBD1|NA|TRBV9|TRBJ2-7
CASSVTRTGDEQYF
TGTGCCAGCAGCGTAACCAGGACAGGGGACGAGCAGTACTTC
>NA|NA|TRBV25-1|TRBJ2-5
CASSETGRPETQYF
TGTGCCAGCAGTGAAACAGGCCGCCCCGAGACCCAGTACTTC
>NA|once|TRBV5-4|TRBJ2-3
CASSADSATQYF
TGTGCCAGCAGCGCGGACTCCGCTACGCAGTATTTT
>TRBD1|NA|TRBV10-3|TRBJ1-1
CAISEERGPTEAFF
TGTGCCATCAGTGAGGAAAGGGGGCCCACTGAAGCTTTCTTT
>NA|NA|TRBV2|TRBJ1-3
CAGSSGVPGNTIYF
TGTGCCGGCTCCTCAGGGGTTCCTGGAAACACCATATATTTT
>TRBD2|NA|TRBV9|TRBJ2-7
CASSVGVSGSRSYEQYF
TGTGCCAGCAGCGTAGGGGTTAGCGGGAGTAGGTCCTACGAGCAGTACTTC
>NA|NA|TRBV6-6|TRBJ1-3
CASSSEVGTIYF
TGTGCCAGCAGTTCAGAGGTCGGCACCATATATTTT